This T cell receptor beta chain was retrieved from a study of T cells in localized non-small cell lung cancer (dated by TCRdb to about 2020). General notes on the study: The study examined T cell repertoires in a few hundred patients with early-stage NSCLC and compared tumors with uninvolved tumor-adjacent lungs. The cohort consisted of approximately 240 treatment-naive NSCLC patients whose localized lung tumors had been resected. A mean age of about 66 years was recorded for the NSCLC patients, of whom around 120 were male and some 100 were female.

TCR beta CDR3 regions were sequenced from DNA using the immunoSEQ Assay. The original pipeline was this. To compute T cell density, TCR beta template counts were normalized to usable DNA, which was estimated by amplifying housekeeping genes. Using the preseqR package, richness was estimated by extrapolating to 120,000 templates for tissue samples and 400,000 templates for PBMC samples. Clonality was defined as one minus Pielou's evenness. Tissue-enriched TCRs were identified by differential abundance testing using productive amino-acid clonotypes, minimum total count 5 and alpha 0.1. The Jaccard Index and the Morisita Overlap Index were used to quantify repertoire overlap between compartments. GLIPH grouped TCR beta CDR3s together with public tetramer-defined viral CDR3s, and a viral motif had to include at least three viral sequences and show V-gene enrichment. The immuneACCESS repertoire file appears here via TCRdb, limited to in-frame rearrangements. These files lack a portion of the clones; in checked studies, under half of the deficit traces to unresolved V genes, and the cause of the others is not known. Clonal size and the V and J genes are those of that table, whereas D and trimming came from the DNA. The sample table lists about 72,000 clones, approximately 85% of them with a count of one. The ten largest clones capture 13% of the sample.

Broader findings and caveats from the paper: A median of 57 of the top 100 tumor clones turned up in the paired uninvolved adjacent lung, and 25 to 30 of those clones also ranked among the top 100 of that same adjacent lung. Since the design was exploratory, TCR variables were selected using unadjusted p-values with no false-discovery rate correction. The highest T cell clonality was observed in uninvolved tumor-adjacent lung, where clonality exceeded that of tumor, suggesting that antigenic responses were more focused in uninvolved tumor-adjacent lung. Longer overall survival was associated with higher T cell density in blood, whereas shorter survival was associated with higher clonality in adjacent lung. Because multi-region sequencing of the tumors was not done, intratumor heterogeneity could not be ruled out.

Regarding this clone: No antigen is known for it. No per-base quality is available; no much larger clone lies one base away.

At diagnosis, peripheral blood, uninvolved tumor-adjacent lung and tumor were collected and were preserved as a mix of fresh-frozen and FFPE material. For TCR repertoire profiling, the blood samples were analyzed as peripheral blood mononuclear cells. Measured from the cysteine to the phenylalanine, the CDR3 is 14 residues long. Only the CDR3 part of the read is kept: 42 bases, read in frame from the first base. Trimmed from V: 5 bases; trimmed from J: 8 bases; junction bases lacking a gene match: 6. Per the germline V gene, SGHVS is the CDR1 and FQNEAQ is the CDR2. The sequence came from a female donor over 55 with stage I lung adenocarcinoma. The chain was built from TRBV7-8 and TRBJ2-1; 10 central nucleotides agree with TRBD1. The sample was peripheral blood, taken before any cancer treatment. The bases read TGTGCCAGCAGCCGGGACAGGGGATCGGATGAGCAGTTCTTC. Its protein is CASSRDRGSDEQFF. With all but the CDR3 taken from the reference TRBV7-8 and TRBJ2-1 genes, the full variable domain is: GAGVSQSPRYKVAKRGQDVALRCDPISGHVSLFWYQQALGQGPEFLTYFQNEAQLDKSGLPSDRFFAERPEGSVSTLKIQRTQQEDSAVYLCASSRDRGSDEQFFGPGTRLTVL.